This TCR beta chain was captured by sequencing in a study of memory CD4+ T cells and cytomegalovirus serostatus. Germline lookup yields CDR1 SGHTA and CDR2 FQGNSA. This CDR3 has 15 residues. With 5 bases removed from V and 4 bases from J, the gap between germline ends came to 17 bases. Sequencing used immunoSEQ multiplex PCR; TCRdb keeps in-frame clones, though not all of them. The sample lists about 96,000 clones, roughly 80% occurring once. Single viable CD3+CD4+CD8-CD45RO+ cells were sorted as the memory CD4+ T cells. The receptor was isolated from an adult in good health and CMV-seropositive. The chain has TRBV7-2 and TRBJ1-1; no clear D gene. Sample: memory CD4+ T cells from blood. CDR3 protein: CASSPGGGLGTEAFF. The DNA of the CDR3 is TGTGCCAGCAGCCCCGGTGGCGGGTTGGGCACTGAAGCTTTCTTT. Based on the CDR3 plus reference TRBV7-2 and TRBJ1-1, the full variable domain is GAGVSQSPSNKVTEKGKDVELRCDPISGHTALYWYRQSLGQGLEFLIYFQGNSAPDKSGLPSDRFSAERTGGSVSTLTIQRTQQEDSAVYLCASSPGGGLGTEAFFGQGTRLTVV.